This T cell receptor (beta chain) was profiled in a study of blood T cell repertoires in COVID-19. About the study: Sites across the United States, Italy and Spain contributed samples from acute and convalescent COVID-19.

Self-reported history from a screening survey and questionnaire set each donor's cohort. The CDR3 length is 15 residues. CDR1 SGDLS and CDR2 YYNGEE come from the germline V gene. After removal of 0 bases from V and 4 bases from J, the junction contained 5 bases not matched to a gene. The method was immunoSEQ multiplex PCR; TCRdb's version includes in-frame clones alone and lacks a portion of them. The sample has about 210,000 clones; about 86% are singletons. V gene TRBV9 combines with J gene TRBJ2-5; 8 positions match TRBD2. The TCR sequence derives from a woman aged 45 to 65 with acute COVID-19. Material for sequencing was PBMCs or T cells enriched from blood (not recorded which). The CDR3 reads CASSVAGLAGETQYF. In DNA, the CDR3 is TGTGCCAGCAGCGTAGCAGGGCTAGCGGGAGAGACCCAGTACTTC.